This T cell receptor beta chain came from a study of chemoradiotherapy in HPV16-positive cancers. Whole-study findings and limits: The functional HPV-specific definition rests on just a couple of HPV16-positive patients. Candidate HPV-specific clones and E7-related TCR motifs grew in tumor during treatment.

Trimming pared 7 bases from V and 1 base from J, leaving 12 bases between. This CDR3 comprises 14 residues. Germline CDR1 reads MNHEY; CDR2 reads SMNVEV (reference sequence). Over chemoradiotherapy, repertoires were sampled more than once. The table came from immunoSEQ multiplex PCR; TCRdb's copy has only in-frame clones and leaves some out. The table shows around 4,400 clones, with 85% to 90% occurring only once. As to this clone: Its antigen is currently unknown.

The sample in question was tumor tissue, obtained from a patient who underwent chemoradiotherapy. This TCR came from a human donor with HPV-associated anogenital cancer. The rearrangement uses TRBV27 and TRBJ2-3, with D possibly being TRBD1 (6 bases). The CDR3 sequence is CASTVQGGTDTQYF. In DNA form, the CDR3 reads TGTGCCAGCACAGTACAGGGTGGCACAGATACGCAGTATTTT.